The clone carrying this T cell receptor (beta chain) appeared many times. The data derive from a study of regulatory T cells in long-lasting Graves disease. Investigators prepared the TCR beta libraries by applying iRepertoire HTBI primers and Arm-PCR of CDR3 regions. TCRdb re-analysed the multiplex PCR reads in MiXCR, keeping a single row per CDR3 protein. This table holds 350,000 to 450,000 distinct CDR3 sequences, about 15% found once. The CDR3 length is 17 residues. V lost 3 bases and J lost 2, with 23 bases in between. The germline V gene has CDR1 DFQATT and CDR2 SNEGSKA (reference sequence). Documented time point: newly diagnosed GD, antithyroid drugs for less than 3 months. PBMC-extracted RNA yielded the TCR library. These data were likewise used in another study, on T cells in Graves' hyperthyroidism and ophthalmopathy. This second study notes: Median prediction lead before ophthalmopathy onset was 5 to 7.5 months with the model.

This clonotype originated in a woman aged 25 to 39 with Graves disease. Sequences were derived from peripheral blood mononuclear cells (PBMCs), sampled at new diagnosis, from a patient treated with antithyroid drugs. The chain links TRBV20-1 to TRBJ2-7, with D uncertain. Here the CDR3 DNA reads TGCAGTGCTAGCCCACCACCGGGTGCTTCCGCTACCTACGAGCAGTACTTC. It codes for CSASPPPGASATYEQYF.